This T cell receptor beta chain is drawn from a study of T cells in Graves' hyperthyroidism and ophthalmopathy. General study points: It was a median approximately 6.9 months before onset that the model predicted ophthalmopathy.

This clonotype was seen repeatedly, ten times or more. Antigen specificity is unknown. Researchers amplified the TCR beta CDR3 regions from RNA transcripts. RT-PCR in the first round (using the HTBI primer set) targeted the TCR CDR3. In TCRdb, the multiplex PCR reads were re-called with MiXCR into one record per CDR3 protein. The table lists around 450,000 distinct CDR3 sequences, roughly an eighth of them singletons. Over 18 months, lack of ophthalmopathy progression marked Graves' hyperthyroidism as stable. PBMCs were sourced from about 10 ml fresh peripheral blood. CDR3 length: 14 amino acids. CDR1 and CDR2 (germline): SGHKS, YYEKEE (reference sequence). V was pared by 4 bases and J by 7 bases, with 8 bases of the junction left unmatched.

The rearrangement uses TRBV5-5 and TRBJ1-5; 7 bases agree with TRBD1. The specimen sequenced was blood. This receptor was obtained from a woman aged 18-29 years with Graves' hyperthyroidism. The CDR3 coding sequence is TGTGCCAGCAGCCGTGCCGGGACAGCACAGCCCCAGCATTTT. Translated, it gives CASSRAGTAQPQHF.